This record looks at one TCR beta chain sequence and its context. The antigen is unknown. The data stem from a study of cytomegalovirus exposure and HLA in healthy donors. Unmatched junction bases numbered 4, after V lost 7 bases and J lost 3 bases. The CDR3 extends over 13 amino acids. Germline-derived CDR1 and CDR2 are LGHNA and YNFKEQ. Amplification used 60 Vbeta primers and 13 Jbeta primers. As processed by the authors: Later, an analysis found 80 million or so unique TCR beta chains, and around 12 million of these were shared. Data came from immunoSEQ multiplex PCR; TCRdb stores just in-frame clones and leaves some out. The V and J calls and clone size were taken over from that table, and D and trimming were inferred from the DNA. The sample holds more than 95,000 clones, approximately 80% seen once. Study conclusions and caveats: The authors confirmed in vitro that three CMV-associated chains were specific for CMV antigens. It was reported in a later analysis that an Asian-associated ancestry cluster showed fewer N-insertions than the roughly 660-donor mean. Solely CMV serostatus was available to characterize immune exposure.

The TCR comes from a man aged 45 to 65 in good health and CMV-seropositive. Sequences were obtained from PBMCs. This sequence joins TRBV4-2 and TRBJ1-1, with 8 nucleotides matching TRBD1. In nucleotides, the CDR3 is TGTGCCAGCACGGGACAGGTGGACACTGAAGCTTTCTTT. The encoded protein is CASTGQVDTEAFF.